This entry lists 28 T cell receptor beta chains sequenced from one sample in a study of blood T cell repertoires in COVID-19. Measured with immunoSEQ multiplex PCR; TCRdb has only the in-frame clones, and not every one. The top ten hold more than 14% of the sample, which has under 80,000 clones, 86% seen once. Material for sequencing was peripheral blood. The receptors were gathered from a human donor in a cohort sampled during active COVID-19.

V and J are TRBV10-1 and TRBJ2-7, with D possibly being TRBD1 (6 bases). CDR1 and CDR2 from the germline V gene are WNHNN and SYGVQD (reference sequence). This CDR3 has 14 amino acids. V gave up 0 bases and J gave up 7 bases, with 13 bases separating them. The DNA of the CDR3 is TGCGCCAGCAGTGAGTCCGGGACACTGGGGGAGCAGTACTTC. This translates into CASSESGTLGEQYF.

The rearrangement links TRBV14 to TRBJ2-7, with 9 bases matching TRBD2. Germline trimming cut 5 bases from V and 4 bases from J; bases unmatched to any gene: 6. The CDR3 is 14 amino acids. Germline CDR1 is SGHDN and CDR2 is FVKESK. CDR3 bases: TGTGCCAGCAGCGGAGCGGGAGGAGGGTACGAGCAGTACTTC. It yields the protein CASSGAGGGYEQYF.

The chain links TRBV7-2 to TRBJ2-7, with D tentatively TRBD2 (6 bases). Trimming cost V 4 bases and J 0 bases, with 13 bases left between them. This CDR3 is built from 15 residues. Germline V gives CDR1 SGHTA, CDR2 FQGNSA. CDR3 region: CASSSQLATSYEQYF. Here the CDR3 DNA reads TGTGCCAGCAGCTCCCAACTAGCCACCTCCTACGAGCAGTACTTC. Filled out from reference TRBV7-2 and TRBJ2-7, the complete variable domain reads GAGVSQSPSNKVTEKGKDVELRCDPISGHTALYWYRQSLGQGLEFLIYFQGNSAPDKSGLPSDRFSAERTGGSVSTLTIQRTQQEDSAVYLCASSSQLATSYEQYFGPGTRLTVT.

V and J are TRBV28 and TRBJ1-5; D ambiguous. Germline V gene lookup returns CDR1 MDHEN and CDR2 SYDVKM. The V and J ends lost 5 bases and 3 bases respectively, with 11 bases between them. The CDR3 has 14 residues. The CDR3 bases are TGTGCCAGCAGTCCCGACACAATCAATCAGCCCCAGCATTTT. Its protein product is CASSPDTINQPQHF.

As DNA, the CDR3 is TGTGCCAGCAGTTACGCCCGCACAGGGCGGAACACTGAAGCTTTCTTT. Translated: CASSYARTGRNTEAFF. The chain links TRBV6-2 or TRBV6-3 to TRBJ1-1, with TRBD1 as a possible D gene (6 bases). V dropped 2 bases and J dropped 1 base, with 14 bases sitting between them. Germline CDR1 is MNHEY and CDR2 is SVGEGT. The CDR3 runs 16 residues.

This sequence joins TRBV27 and TRBJ1-6, with 7 bases aligning to TRBD1. The germline V gene encodes CDR1 MNHEY and CDR2 SMNVEV (reference sequence). There are 15 residues in the CDR3. V was clipped by 6 bases and J by 4 bases; unmatched bases: 6. The CDR3 sequence: CASRVTGRYNSPLHF. DNA for the CDR3: TGTGCCAGCAGAGTGACAGGGCGGTATAATTCACCCCTCCACTTT.

J is TRBJ2-1 and V is TRBV9; D perhaps matches TRBD2 (5 bases). The CDR3 consists of 15 residues. Germline lookup yields CDR1 SGDLS and CDR2 YYNGEE. The ends were cut back, 3 bases at V and 3 bases at J, with 13 bases in the middle. The CDR3 nucleotides read TGTGCCAGCAGCGGTCGAGGGCGAGGCTACAATGAGCAGTTCTTC. The encoded protein is CASSGRGRGYNEQFF.

The rearrangement joins TRBV10-3 to TRBJ2-7, with 7 positions matching TRBD1. V gave up 0 bases and J gave up 5 bases; unmatched junction bases: 7. The CDR3 extends over 15 amino acids. Germline CDR1 and CDR2: ENHRY and SYGVKD. The CDR3 sequence is CAISESVTGNHEQYF. The CDR3 DNA sequence: TGTGCCATCAGTGAGTCTGTGACAGGGAACCACGAGCAGTACTTC.

The chain links TRBV18 to TRBJ1-2; 10 nucleotides match TRBD1. The CDR3 consists of 16 residues. J lost 8 bases, V lost 2 bases, and 11 bases had no gene match. Germline loops: CDR1 KGHSH, CDR2 LQKENI. For the CDR3, the DNA is TGTGCCAGCTCACCAGATACCGGGACAGGGGTCTACGGCTACACCTTC. Protein: CASSPDTGTGVYGYTF.

This clone showed up just a few times. The chain recombines TRBV6-5 with TRBJ2-7; 7 positions match TRBD2. J lost 3 bases, V lost 5 bases, and 4 bases had no gene match. Germline V gene data show CDR1 as MNHEY and CDR2 as SVGAGI. The CDR3 is made up of 13 amino acids. CDR3 sequence: CASSKRDGYEQYF. The CDR3 nucleotides read TGTGCCAGCAGTAAGCGGGATGGCTACGAGCAGTACTTC.

CDR3 amino acids: CASSLMGGTSSYNEQFF. CDR3 in DNA: TGTGCCAGCAGCTTAATGGGCGGGACGAGCTCCTACAATGAGCAGTTCTTC. The V gene is TRBV7-8, the J gene TRBJ2-1; perhaps TRBD2 as D (6 bases). Germline V gene data show CDR1 as SGHVS and CDR2 as FQNEAQ. V was cut by 2 bases and J by 0 bases, with 14 bases left in between. The CDR3 is 17 amino acids.

V gene TRBV7-9 combines with J gene TRBJ2-1; 7 bases line up with TRBD2. The CDR3 extends over 14 amino acids. Trimming at V came to 4 bases and at J to 1 base, leaving 1 base not matched to a gene. Germline-derived CDR1 and CDR2 are SEHNR and FQNEAQ (reference sequence). The CDR3 region has the DNA TGTGCCAGCAGCTATAGCGGGTCCTACAATGAGCAGTTCTTC. It is translated as CASSYSGSYNEQFF.

This clone was recorded once. CDR3 sequence (DNA): TGCGCCAGGTCACAGGGTAGGAACACTGAAGCTTTCTTT. Translation: CARSQGRNTEAFF. The J gene is TRBJ1-1, the V gene TRBV10-2; possibly TRBD1 for D (6 bases). The ends were cut back, 9 bases at V and 1 base at J, with 12 bases in the middle. The germline CDR1 and CDR2 sequences are WSHSY and SAAADI. The CDR3 totals 13 residues.

The chain uses TRBV7-2 and TRBJ2-5; D is undetermined. The CDR3 extends over 12 amino acids. Looked up from germline, CDR1 is SGHTA and CDR2 is FQGNSA. Trimming took off 1 base at V and 5 bases at J, with 5 bases between the two ends. CDR3 nucleotides: TGTGCCAGCAGCTTAGAGCGCGAGACCCAGTACTTC. Its protein product is CASSLERETQYF. Variable domain in full (rest from reference TRBV7-2 and TRBJ2-5): GAGVSQSPSNKVTEKGKDVELRCDPISGHTALYWYRQSLGQGLEFLIYFQGNSAPDKSGLPSDRFSAERTGGSVSTLTIQRTQQEDSAVYLCASSLERETQYFGPGTRLLVL.

V and J are TRBV14 and TRBJ2-6, with 15 positions matching TRBD2. Germline CDR1 reads SGHDN; CDR2 reads FVKESK. The CDR3 loop spans 20 amino acids. V lost 1 base to trimming and J lost 3 bases; unmatched junction nucleotides: 7. The CDR3 here is CASSQGQPGLAGGGANVLTF. In nucleotides, the CDR3 is TGTGCCAGCAGCCAAGGACAGCCGGGACTAGCGGGAGGTGGGGCCAACGTCCTGACTTTC.

This chain uses TRBV7-2 with TRBJ2-3; D is unresolved. The CDR3 sequence is 15 residues long. The V end lost 2 bases, the J end lost 3 bases, and 12 bases lay between the germline ends. Germline lookup yields CDR1 SGHTA and CDR2 FQGNSA. The CDR3 loop reads CASSLTAVKTDTQYF. CDR3 nucleotides: TGTGCCAGCAGCTTAACGGCGGTAAAAACAGATACGCAGTATTTT.

The rearrangement joins TRBV6-2 or TRBV6-3 to TRBJ2-7; tentatively, D is TRBD1 (6 bases). V lost 5 bases and J 1 base, leaving 15 bases between the germline ends. The CDR3 has 15 amino acids. Germline CDR1 MNHEY, CDR2 SVGEGT. The CDR3 bases are TGTGCCAGCAGTCTAGTCGGGACAACTTCCTACGAGCAGTACTTC. This encodes CASSLVGTTSYEQYF.

The chain joins TRBV4-1 to TRBJ2-7, with 8 bases fitting TRBD1. J gave up 7 bases and V 0 bases, and 11 bases lay outside the gene matches. Looked up from germline, CDR1 is MGHRA and CDR2 is YSYEKL. CDR3 length: 16 amino acids. CDR3 residues: CASSQDSFRTGFEQYF. As DNA, the CDR3 is TGCGCCAGCAGCCAAGACAGCTTCAGGACAGGGTTTGAGCAGTACTTC.

This chain joins TRBV28 and TRBJ1-2, with 9 bases lining up with TRBD1. V shed 5 bases and J 5 bases; nucleotides not matched to a gene: 12. Germline values: CDR1 MDHEN, CDR2 SYDVKM. CDR3 size: 16 residues. The CDR3 sequence: CASSPPGRTGVYGYTF. Here the CDR3 DNA reads TGTGCCAGCAGTCCCCCAGGGAGGACAGGGGTGTATGGCTACACCTTC.

The rearrangement uses TRBV28 and TRBJ2-7; the match to TRBD2 covers 9 bases. The germline V gene encodes CDR1 MDHEN and CDR2 SYDVKM. The CDR3 has 20 amino acids. J lost 3 bases, V lost 2 bases, and 20 bases had no gene match. In DNA form, the CDR3 reads TGTGCCAGCAGTTTACATGCCCTACAGGGAGCGGGAGGAAAACTCTACGAGCAGTACTTC. This codes for CASSLHALQGAGGKLYEQYF.

Here the CDR3 reads CASSSPSSGEQYF. The DNA of the CDR3 is TGTGCCAGCAGCTCACCATCTAGCGGCGAGCAGTACTTC. The chain is built from TRBV7-9 and TRBJ2-7; the match to TRBD2 covers 7 bases. CDR1 is SEHNR and CDR2 is FQNEAQ in the germline V gene (reference sequence). This CDR3 spans 13 amino acids. Trimming at V came to 4 bases and at J to 6 bases, leaving 6 bases not matched to a gene.

The chain has TRBV27 and TRBJ1-1; D is unresolved. V was clipped by 3 bases and J by 11 bases, with 16 bases between them. This CDR3 region has 13 residues. Germline CDR1 and CDR2: MNHEY and SMNVEV (reference sequence). CDR3 amino acids: CASSFANPFKAFF. The CDR3 nucleotides are TGTGCCAGCAGTTTCGCTAATCCCTTTAAGGCTTTCTTT.

J is TRBJ2-2 and V is TRBV7-8; 9 positions match TRBD1. The ends lost 5 bases at V and 5 bases at J; junction bases unmatched: 6. This CDR3 has 15 residues. Looked up from germline, CDR1 is SGHVS and CDR2 is FQNEAQ. The CDR3: CASSGTGLTTGELFF. The CDR3 coding sequence is TGTGCCAGCAGCGGGACAGGGTTAACTACCGGGGAGCTGTTTTTT.

V is TRBV30 and J is TRBJ1-2; D is uncertain. CDR3 length equals 11 residues. V lost 1 base and J 4 bases, leaving 4 bases between the germline ends. The V gene's germline CDR1 is GTSNPN and CDR2 SVGIG (reference sequence). The CDR3 region has the DNA TGTGCCTGGAGTGCGGTCTATGGCTACACCTTC. Encoded protein: CAWSAVYGYTF.

The chain uses TRBV19 and TRBJ1-6; D unclear. The CDR3 contains 15 residues. Germline assignment: CDR1 LNHDA and CDR2 SQIVND (reference sequence). V was shortened by 4 bases and J by 6 bases, with 13 bases between the two germline ends. The CDR3 DNA is TGTGCCAGTAGTAGAAGAGAGGTTCTTAATTCACCCCTCCACTTT. Translated: CASSRREVLNSPLHF.

The chain employs TRBV7-3 and TRBJ2-1, with D possibly matching TRBD2 (5 bases). Germline CDR1 is SGHTA and CDR2 is FQGTGA. The CDR3 contains 15 residues. The V end lost 1 base, the J end lost 10 bases, and 17 bases lay between the germline ends. In DNA, the CDR3 is TGTGCCAGCAGCTTAATCCCGGACGGGAAAGGCGAGCAGTTCTTC. It specifies CASSLIPDGKGEQFF.

Only one count was recorded for this clone. The rearrangement uses TRBV5-1 and TRBJ2-7; weak D call: TRBD1 (6 bases). Germline loops: CDR1 SGHRS, CDR2 YFSETQ. Trimming cost V 0 bases and J 3 bases, with 10 bases left between them. The CDR3 consists of 14 residues. The DNA for the CDR3 is TGCGCCAGCAGCTTGGCAGGGGCAGACTACGAGCAGTACTTC. Translation: CASSLAGADYEQYF.

This clone was picked up one time. This chain links TRBV10-1 with TRBJ1-5; D is uncertain. The V gene's germline CDR1 is WNHNN and CDR2 SYGVQD (reference sequence). Trimming removed 0 bases from V and 12 bases from J, with 21 bases in between. This CDR3 has 16 residues. The CDR3 DNA follows: TGCGCCAGCAGTGAGTCGAAGGTGGCGGTCTTAGCTATCCAGCATTTT. Its translation is CASSESKVAVLAIQHF.